The T cell receptor (beta chain) described here comes from a study of T cell repertoires in cytomegalovirus infection. Trimming cost V 5 bases and J 1 base, with 12 bases left between them. The CDR3 contains 14 residues. The V gene's germline CDR1 is SGHDT and CDR2 YYEEEE. TCRdb called the reads again in MiXCR, with one record for every CDR3 protein. This sample has 150,000 to 200,000 distinct CDR3 sequences, with about 17% found just once. This TCR came from a human donor in good health (CMV status not recorded). Some clones in this sample may be carry-over from other donors' samples. The chain joins TRBV5-6 to TRBJ1-1; no clear D gene. The sample taken for sequencing was CD8+ T cells from PBMCs. The CDR3 here is CASSYRGRNTEAFF. The DNA of the CDR3 is TGTGCCAGCAGTTACCGAGGGAGGAACACTGAAGCTTTCTTT.